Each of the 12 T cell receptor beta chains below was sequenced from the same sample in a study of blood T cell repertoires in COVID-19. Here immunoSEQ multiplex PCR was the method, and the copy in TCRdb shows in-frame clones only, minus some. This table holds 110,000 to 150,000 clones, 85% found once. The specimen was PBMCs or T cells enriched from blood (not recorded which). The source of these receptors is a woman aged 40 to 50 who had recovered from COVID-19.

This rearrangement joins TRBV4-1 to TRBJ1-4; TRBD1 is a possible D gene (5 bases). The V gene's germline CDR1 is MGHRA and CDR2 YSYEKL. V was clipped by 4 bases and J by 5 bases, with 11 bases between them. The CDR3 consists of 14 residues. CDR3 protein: CASSRAGQNEKLFF. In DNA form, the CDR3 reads TGCGCCAGCAGCCGAGCAGGGCAAAATGAAAAACTGTTTTTT.

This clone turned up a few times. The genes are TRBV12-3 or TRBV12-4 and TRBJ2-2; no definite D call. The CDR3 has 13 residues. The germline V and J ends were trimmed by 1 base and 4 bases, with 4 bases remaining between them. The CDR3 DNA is TGTGCCAGCAGTTTAGAACTCACCGGGGAGCTGTTTTTT. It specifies CASSLELTGELFF.

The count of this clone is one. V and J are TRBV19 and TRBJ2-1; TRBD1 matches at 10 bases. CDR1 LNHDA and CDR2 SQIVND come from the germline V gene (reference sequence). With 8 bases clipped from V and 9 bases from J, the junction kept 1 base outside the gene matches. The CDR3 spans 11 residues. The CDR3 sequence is CASGQGGEQFF. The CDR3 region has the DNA TGTGCCAGTGGACAGGGGGGTGAGCAGTTCTTC.

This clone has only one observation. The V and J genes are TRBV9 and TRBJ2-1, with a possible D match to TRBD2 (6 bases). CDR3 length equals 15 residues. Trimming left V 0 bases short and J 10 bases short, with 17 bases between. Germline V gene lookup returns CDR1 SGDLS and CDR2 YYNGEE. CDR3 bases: TGTGCCAGCAGCGTAGAGAATAGCCCGGGGAGGGAGCAGTTCTTC. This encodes CASSVENSPGREQFF. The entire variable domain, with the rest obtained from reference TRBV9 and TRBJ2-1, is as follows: DSGVTQTPKHLITATGQRVTLRCSPRSGDLSVYWYQQSLDQGLQFLIQYYNGEERAKGNILERFSAQQFPDLHSELNLSSLELGDSALYFCASSVENSPGREQFFGPGTRLTVL.

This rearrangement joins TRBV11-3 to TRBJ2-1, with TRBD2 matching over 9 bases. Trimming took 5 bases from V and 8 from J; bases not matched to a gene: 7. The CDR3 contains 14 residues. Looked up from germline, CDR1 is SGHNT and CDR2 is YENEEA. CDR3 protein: CASSGGTSFDEQFF. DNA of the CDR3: TGTGCCAGCAGCGGCGGGACTAGCTTTGATGAGCAGTTCTTC.

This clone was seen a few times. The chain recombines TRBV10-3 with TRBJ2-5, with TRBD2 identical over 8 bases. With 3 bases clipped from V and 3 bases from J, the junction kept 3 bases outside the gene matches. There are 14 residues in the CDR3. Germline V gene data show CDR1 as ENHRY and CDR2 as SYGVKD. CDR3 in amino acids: CAISEGAGEETQYF. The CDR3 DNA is TGTGCCATCAGTGAAGGAGCGGGGGAAGAGACCCAGTACTTC.

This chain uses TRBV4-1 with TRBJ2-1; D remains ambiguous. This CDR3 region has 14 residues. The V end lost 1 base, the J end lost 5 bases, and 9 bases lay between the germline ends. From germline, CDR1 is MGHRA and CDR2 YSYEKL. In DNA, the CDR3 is TGCGCCAGCAGCCAAGGCAGACTTGACAATGAGCAGTTCTTC. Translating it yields CASSQGRLDNEQFF.

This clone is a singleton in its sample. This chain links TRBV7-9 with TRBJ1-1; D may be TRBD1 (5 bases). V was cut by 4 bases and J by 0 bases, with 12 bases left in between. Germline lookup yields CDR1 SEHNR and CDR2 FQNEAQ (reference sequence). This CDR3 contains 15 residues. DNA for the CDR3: TGTGCCAGCAGCTCAGGGAGGGAGATGAACACTGAAGCTTTCTTT. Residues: CASSSGREMNTEAFF.

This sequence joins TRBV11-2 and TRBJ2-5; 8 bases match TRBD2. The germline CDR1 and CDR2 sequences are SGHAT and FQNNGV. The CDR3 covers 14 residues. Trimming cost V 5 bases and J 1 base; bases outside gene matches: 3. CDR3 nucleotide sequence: TGTGCCAGCAGCCCCACTAGCGGCCAAGAGACCCAGTACTTC. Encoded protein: CASSPTSGQETQYF.

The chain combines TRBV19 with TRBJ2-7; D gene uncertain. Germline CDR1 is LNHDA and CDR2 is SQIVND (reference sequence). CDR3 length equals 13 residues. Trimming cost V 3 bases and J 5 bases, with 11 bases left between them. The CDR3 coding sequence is TGTGCCAGTAGTATGTTTACGGCGGACGAGCAGTACTTC. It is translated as CASSMFTADEQYF.

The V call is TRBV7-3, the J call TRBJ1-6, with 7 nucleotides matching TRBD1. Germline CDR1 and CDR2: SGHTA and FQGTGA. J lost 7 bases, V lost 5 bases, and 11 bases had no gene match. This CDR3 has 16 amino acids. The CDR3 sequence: CASSPTGPGTNSPLHF. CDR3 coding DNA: TGTGCCAGCAGCCCGACAGGGCCCGGGACCAATTCACCCCTCCACTTT.

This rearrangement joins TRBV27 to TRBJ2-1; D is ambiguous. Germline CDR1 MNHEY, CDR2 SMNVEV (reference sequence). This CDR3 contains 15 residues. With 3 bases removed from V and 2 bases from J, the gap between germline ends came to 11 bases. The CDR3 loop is CASSFEEKPYNEQFF. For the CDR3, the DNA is TGTGCCAGCAGTTTTGAGGAGAAACCCTACAATGAGCAGTTCTTC.